The next 26 T cell receptor beta chains were all read from a single sample in a study of cytomegalovirus exposure and HLA in healthy donors. Researchers ran the PCR with 60 Vbeta and 13 Jbeta primers. The protocol was immunoSEQ multiplex PCR, while the TCRdb copy is restricted to in-frame clones and leaves out a portion. The sample shows about 110,000 clones, about 76% of them seen only once. Sequenced input: PBMCs. The receptors were gathered from a young man in good health and CMV-seropositive.

As for this clone: One end of the junction is discordant with germline, which a read error may explain. The V call is TRBV9, the J call TRBJ2-3, with 12 positions matching TRBD2. The CDR3 covers 13 residues. Germline V lookup: CDR1 SGDLS, CDR2 YYNGEE. CDR3 DNA sequence: TGTGCCAGCAGCGGGGGGACTAGCGGGCCGTCGTCTTTT. Translated: CASSGGTSGPSSF.

The rearrangement joins TRBV28 to TRBJ2-1; possible D gene TRBD1, 5 bases. CDR1 MDHEN and CDR2 SYDVKM come from the germline V gene. V was cut by 1 base and J by 15 bases, with 13 bases left in between. There are 12 residues in the CDR3. The CDR3 DNA sequence: TGTGCCAGCAGTTTATCGGGCAGGGTAGGGTTCTTC. It is translated as CASSLSGRVGFF.

The gene calls are TRBV6-1 and TRBJ2-3, with TRBD1 identical over 9 bases. V gave up 6 bases and J gave up 4 bases; unmatched junction bases: 5. The germline V gene encodes CDR1 MNHNS and CDR2 SASEGT. The CDR3 loop spans 14 amino acids. CDR3 sequence (DNA): TGTGCCAGCAGCTGGGACAGGGTCCCAGATACGCAGTATTTT. As protein: CASSWDRVPDTQYF.

This chain joins TRBV28 and TRBJ2-7, with D perhaps TRBD2 (5 bases). The CDR3 covers 11 residues. V was clipped by 7 bases and J by 2 bases, with 6 bases between them. The germline CDR1 and CDR2 sequences are MDHEN and SYDVKM. DNA of the CDR3: TGTGCCAGCACGGGAACCTACGAGCAGTACTTC. Translating gives CASTGTYEQYF.

The chain has TRBV2 and TRBJ2-3; 12 bases are shared with TRBD2. The V and J ends lost 8 bases and 2 bases, in that order; junction bases with no gene match: 2. The length of the CDR3 is 14 residues. Germline loops: CDR1 SNHLY, CDR2 FYNNEI. The CDR3 nucleotides read TGTGCCAGCCGACTAGCGGGGGACACAGATACGCAGTATTTT. It yields the protein CASRLAGDTDTQYF. Complete variable domain (other parts from reference TRBV2 and TRBJ2-3): EPEVTQTPSHQVTQMGQEVILRCVPISNHLYFYWYRQILGQKVEFLVSFYNNEISEKSEIFDDQFSVERPDGSNFTLKIRSTKLEDSAMYFCASRLAGDTDTQYFGPGTRLTVL.

The chain employs TRBV29-1 and TRBJ1-5; tentative D call: TRBD1 (5 bases). The CDR3 loop spans 13 amino acids. Germline loops: CDR1 SQVTM, CDR2 ANQGSEA. The CDR3 protein is CRGGTPSGQPQHF. The DNA of the CDR3 is TGCAGGGGGGGAACCCCGAGCGGTCAGCCCCAGCATTTT.

A few counts support this clone. The chain recombines TRBV6-5 with TRBJ1-2, with 7 bases matching TRBD1. Germline-derived CDR1 and CDR2 are MNHEY and SVGAGI. This CDR3 has 15 amino acids. J gave up 2 bases and V 0 bases, and 3 bases lay outside the gene matches. CDR3 sequence: CASSYSGDSNYGYTF. The CDR3, as DNA: TGTGCCAGCAGTTACTCCGGGGACAGCAACTATGGCTACACCTTC.

The chain is built from TRBV9 and TRBJ2-1; 10 bases match TRBD1. The germline V gene encodes CDR1 SGDLS and CDR2 YYNGEE. V was pared by 4 bases and J by 6 bases, with 16 bases of the junction left unmatched. This CDR3 is built from 18 residues. CDR3 nucleotide sequence: TGTGCCAGCAGCCCTTCTGGGGTACCGGGACAGGGGATCAATGAGCAGTTCTTC. Translating it yields CASSPSGVPGQGINEQFF. Filled out from reference TRBV9 and TRBJ2-1, the complete variable domain reads DSGVTQTPKHLITATGQRVTLRCSPRSGDLSVYWYQQSLDQGLQFLIQYYNGEERAKGNILERFSAQQFPDLHSELNLSSLELGDSALYFCASSPSGVPGQGINEQFFGPGTRLTVL.

This sequence joins TRBV7-2 and TRBJ2-3, with 9 bases aligning to TRBD2. Trimming removed 7 bases from V and 3 bases from J; junction bases left unmatched: 11. This CDR3 spans 16 amino acids. Germline CDR1 is SGHTA and CDR2 is FQGNSA. CDR3 nucleotides: TGTGCCAGCACCCGATGGGGGCGGGGGGGTACAGATACGCAGTATTTT. Its translation is CASTRWGRGGTDTQYF.

This sequence joins TRBV14 and TRBJ1-1; D is unresolved. Trimming cost V 5 bases and J 7 bases, with 14 bases left between them. The germline gives CDR1 SGHDN, CDR2 FVKESK. This CDR3 has 13 residues. Here the CDR3 reads CASSLRARGEAFF. The CDR3 nucleotides read TGTGCCAGCAGCTTAAGGGCCCGGGGTGAAGCTTTCTTT. Full variable domain (outside the CDR3, taken from reference TRBV14 and TRBJ1-1): EAGVTQFPSHSVIEKGQTVTLRCDPISGHDNLYWYRRVMGKEIKFLLHFVKESKQDESGMPNNRFLAERTGGTYSTLKVQPAELEDSGVYFCASSLRARGEAFFGQGTRLTVV.

The chain carries TRBV4-3 and TRBJ2-7; 8 nucleotides agree with TRBD1. The CDR3 contains 15 residues. Trimming took 2 bases from V and 2 from J; bases not matched to a gene: 5. Germline loops: CDR1 LGHNA, CDR2 YSLEER. The CDR3 loop reads CASSQLDRAPYEQYF. Written as DNA, the CDR3 is TGCGCCAGCAGCCAACTGGACAGGGCCCCCTACGAGCAGTACTTC.

The V gene is TRBV7-2, the J gene TRBJ1-2, with D tentatively TRBD1 (5 bases). Between the trimmed V and J ends, which lost 1 base and 4 bases, there was a span of 10 bases. Germline CDR1 reads SGHTA; CDR2 reads FQGNSA. This CDR3 has 14 residues. CDR3 amino acids: CASSLGGDFYGYTF. The CDR3 nucleotides are TGTGCCAGCAGCTTAGGAGGGGACTTCTATGGCTACACCTTC.

The chain links TRBV7-9 to TRBJ2-3, with a tentative D call TRBD2 (6 bases). V lost 1 base, J lost 3 bases, and 17 bases lay in between. The germline V gene encodes CDR1 SEHNR and CDR2 FQNEAQ (reference sequence). This CDR3 region has 17 residues. The CDR3 nucleotides are TGTGCCAGCAGCTTAGTTGGGGGACTCCAGCGGACAGATACGCAGTATTTT. Protein sequence: CASSLVGGLQRTDTQYF.

CDR3 sequence reads: CASSPSLRQGGTDTQYF. CDR3 sequence (DNA): TGCGCCAGCAGCCCTTCTTTAAGACAGGGCGGGACAGATACGCAGTATTTT. The J gene is TRBJ2-3, the V gene TRBV5-1, with 7 positions matching TRBD1. The CDR3 spans 17 residues. CDR1 and CDR2 (germline): SGHRS, YFSETQ. Germline trimming cut 4 bases from V and 3 bases from J; bases unmatched to any gene: 14. The entire variable domain, with the rest obtained from reference TRBV5-1 and TRBJ2-3, is as follows: KAGVTQTPRYLIKTRGQQVTLSCSPISGHRSVSWYQQTPGQGLQFLFEYFSETQRNKGNFPGRFSGRQFSNSRSEMNVSTLELGDSALYLCASSPSLRQGGTDTQYFGPGTRLTVL.

The chain carries TRBV18 and TRBJ1-1, with no clear D. Germline CDR1 reads KGHSH; CDR2 reads LQKENI. CDR3 length: 16 amino acids. V lost 4 bases and J lost 0, with 15 bases in between. CDR3 amino acids: CASSRNSFGMNTEAFF. CDR3 sequence (DNA): TGTGCCAGCTCACGTAACAGTTTTGGCATGAACACTGAAGCTTTCTTT.

CDR3 DNA sequence: TGTGCCAGCAGTTACAATAGTGGACAGGGAGGAAACACCATATATTTT. Protein sequence: CASSYNSGQGGNTIYF. V is TRBV6-6 and J is TRBJ1-3; the match to TRBD1 covers 8 bases. Germline V CDR1 and CDR2: MNHNY, SVGAGI (reference sequence). The length of the CDR3 is 16 residues. V shed 2 bases, J shed 4 bases, and the junction held 7 bases outside the gene matches.

The chain combines TRBV7-2 with TRBJ1-3; unclear D gene. Trimming shortened V by 3 bases and J by 11 bases, and 11 bases separated the two germline ends. CDR1 SGHTA and CDR2 FQGNSA come from the germline V gene. The CDR3 has 12 residues. The DNA for the CDR3 is TGTGCCAGCAGCTTGGGTGGGCGGGCCATATATTTT. Protein product: CASSLGGRAIYF.

This clone was detected only a few times. The chain employs TRBV7-9 and TRBJ1-2; TRBD1 matches 8 bases. With V trimmed by 1 base and J by 8 bases, 12 bases remained unmatched. Germline assignment: CDR1 SEHNR and CDR2 FQNEAQ (reference sequence). There are 16 residues in the CDR3. The DNA of the CDR3 is TGTGCCAGCAGCTTAGGATTGCGGCAGGGGGCGGCCGGCTACACCTTC. Amino acid sequence: CASSLGLRQGAAGYTF.

This clone was seen a few times. The rearrangement joins TRBV5-4 to TRBJ1-1, with no clear D. Germline-derived CDR1 and CDR2 are SGHNT and YYREEE (reference sequence). This CDR3 has 16 residues. Trimming left V 0 bases short and J 0 bases short, with 12 bases between. Written as DNA, the CDR3 is TGTGCCAGCAGCTTGGTCGGGGTTCAGTTGAACACTGAAGCTTTCTTT. Residues: CASSLVGVQLNTEAFF.

The CDR3 region is CASSLARAGGTDTQYF. The DNA of the CDR3 is TGCGCCAGCAGCTTGGCCCGGGCGGGGGGGACAGATACGCAGTATTTT. The chain uses TRBV5-1 and TRBJ2-3, with 9 bases aligning to TRBD2. Unmatched junction bases numbered 5, after V lost 0 bases and J lost 3 bases. The germline V gene has CDR1 SGHRS and CDR2 YFSETQ. The CDR3 length is 16 residues.

J is TRBJ2-2 and V is TRBV5-5; 7 nucleotides agree with TRBD1. With V trimmed by 7 bases and J by 4 bases, 4 bases remained unmatched. The CDR3 covers 13 residues. Per the germline V gene, CDR1 is SGHKS and CDR2 is YYEKEE (reference sequence). CDR3 loop: CASFGTATGELFF. DNA of the CDR3: TGTGCCAGCTTTGGGACAGCCACCGGGGAGCTGTTTTTT.

The CDR3 sequence is CASSPEGSKQYF. Here the CDR3 DNA reads TGTGCCAGCAGCCCTGAGGGATCCAAGCAGTACTTC. The V call is TRBV14, the J call TRBJ2-7, with D tentatively TRBD2 (5 bases). Deletions cut 4 bases from V and 8 bases from J, with 12 bases between. CDR1 is SGHDN, CDR2 FVKESK, per germline. The CDR3 runs 12 residues.

The V gene is TRBV7-9, the J gene TRBJ2-7; no firm D call. This CDR3 contains 12 residues. Germline assignment: CDR1 SEHNR and CDR2 FQNEAQ (reference sequence). Between the trimmed V and J ends, which lost 10 bases and 5 bases, there was a span of 15 bases. CDR3 region: CATTSARDEQYF. CDR3 nucleotide sequence: TGTGCCACCACGTCAGCTCGGGACGAGCAGTACTTC.

J is TRBJ1-1 and V is TRBV30; 7 bases map to TRBD1. This CDR3 region has 15 residues. The V gene end was trimmed by 5 bases and the J gene end by 3 bases; junction bases not matched to a gene: 12. Germline CDR1 and CDR2: GTSNPN and SVGIG (reference sequence). The DNA of the CDR3 is TGTGCCTGGTCTTCGGGACAGACATTATACACTGAAGCTTTCTTT. Translated: CAWSSGQTLYTEAFF. The variable domain in full, with the rest retrieved from reference TRBV30 and TRBJ1-1, is SQTIHQWPATLVQPVGSPLSLECTVEGTSNPNLYWYRQAAGRGLQLLFYSVGIGQISSEVPQNLSASRPQDRQFILSSKKLLLSDSGFYLCAWSSGQTLYTEAFFGQGTRLTVV.

The chain carries TRBV18 and TRBJ2-1; 14 nucleotides align to TRBD2. Germline V lookup: CDR1 KGHSH, CDR2 LQKENI. The CDR3 totals 16 residues. The trim removed 3 bases at V and 10 bases at J, leaving 8 bases unmatched. The CDR3 sequence: CASSPPGTSGGREQFF. The CDR3 DNA reads TGTGCCAGCTCACCTCCGGGGACTAGCGGGGGAAGAGAGCAGTTCTTC.

This clone was observed a handful of times. This chain uses TRBV7-6 with TRBJ2-1; D is undetermined. The CDR3 is 13 amino acids. The germline V gene has CDR1 SGHVS and CDR2 FNYEAQ. V was shortened by 5 bases and J by 4 bases, with 9 bases between the two germline ends. The CDR3 sequence is CASSPVQYNEQFF. CDR3 nucleotide sequence: TGTGCCAGCAGCCCCGTTCAGTACAATGAGCAGTTCTTC. Supplemented by reference TRBV7-6 and TRBJ2-1, the full variable domain reads GAGVSQSPRYKVTKRGQDVALRCDPISGHVSLYWYRQALGQGPEFLTYFNYEAQQDKSGLPNDRFSAERPEGSISTLTIQRTEQRDSAMYRCASSPVQYNEQFFGPGTRLTVL.